The 11 T cell receptor beta chains presented below share a single source sample, sequenced in a study of molecular identifiers for immune sequencing clone quantification. TCRdb re-analysed the PCR reads in MiXCR, keeping a single row per CDR3 protein. Of about 640,000 distinct CDR3 sequences listed, 15% to 20% are singletons. Sequencing input: naive CD8+ T cells from blood, with Jurkat cell RNA spiked in. Noted subset: FACS-sorted CD8+CD4-CCR7+CD45RA+ naive T cells. These receptors all stem from a human donor in good health. Some libraries in this study had Jurkat cell RNA spiked in.

This clonotype was found many times. This sequence joins TRBV27 and TRBJ2-2; possible D gene TRBD1, 6 bases. The CDR3 is made up of 16 amino acids. Trimming removed 10 bases from V and 1 base from J, with 19 bases in between. Germline assignment: CDR1 MNHEY and CDR2 SMNVEV (reference sequence). The CDR3 region has the DNA TGTGCCACCGCCCAACGGGACATAAGGAACACCGGGGAGCTGTTTTTT. Translated: CATAQRDIRNTGELFF.

This clonotype has just a few counts. A junction boundary mismatches the germline segment, possibly from a read error. The V call is TRBV20-1, the J call TRBJ2-7; TRBD2 is a possible D gene (8 bases). The CDR3 consists of 15 residues. CDR1 and CDR2 (germline): DFQATT, SNEGSKA (reference sequence). CDR3 in amino acids: CSARDLGLVRGERYF. In DNA, the CDR3 is TGCAGTGCTAGAGATTTGGGACTAGTCAGGGGGGAGCGGTACTTC.

Note on this clonotype: Possible read error: a much larger clone is one base away. The rearrangement uses TRBV20-1 and TRBJ1-1; D uncertain. The CDR3 runs to 14 residues. Per the germline V gene, CDR1 is DFQATT and CDR2 is SNEGSKA (reference sequence). CDR3 nucleotide sequence: TGCGGTGCTAGAGACACCCCTAGGACGACTGAAGCTTTCTTT. Encoded protein: CGARDTPRTTEAFF.

Ten or more counts support this clonotype. The chain recombines TRBV7-2 with TRBJ2-3; D might be TRBD1 (5 bases). The length of the CDR3 is 15 residues. With 7 bases removed from V and 0 bases from J, the gap between germline ends came to 14 bases. Germline V gives CDR1 SGHTA, CDR2 FQGNSA. The CDR3 region is CASTPRQSSTDTQYF. In DNA, the CDR3 is TGTGCCAGCACCCCCCGACAGTCTAGCACAGATACGCAGTATTTT.

This chain joins TRBV19 and TRBJ1-1; D gene ambiguous. The V end was cut by 5 bases, the J end by 0 bases, with 7 bases between. The CDR3 totals 13 residues. In germline, CDR1 is LNHDA, CDR2 SQIVND (reference sequence). CDR3 DNA sequence: TGTGCCAGTAGTTGGAATATGAACACTGAAGCTTTCTTT. The encoded protein is CASSWNMNTEAFF.

Details on this clonotype: With a much larger clone just one base away, this may be a read error. The chain's CDR3 is CASSLTPSQQETQYF. The CDR3 DNA reads TGTGCCAGCAGCTTAACGCCTTCTCAGCAAGAGACCCAGTACTTC. The rearrangement joins TRBV6-5 to TRBJ2-5; no definite D call. Germline CDR1 MNHEY, CDR2 SVGAGI. Trimming pared 6 bases from V and 2 bases from J, leaving 16 bases between. The CDR3 contains 15 residues.

The chain uses TRBV7-6 and TRBJ2-3; the match to TRBD2 covers 8 bases. Losses at the gene ends were 1 base for V and 2 bases for J; bases not matched to a gene: 14. This CDR3 has 19 residues. The germline CDR1 and CDR2 sequences are SGHVS and FNYEAQ. CDR3 nucleotides: TGTGCCAGCAGCTTAGGTGTGCAAGCGGGGGCCGTCTACACAGATACGCAGTATTTT. The encoded protein is CASSLGVQAGAVYTDTQYF.

This clonotype was observed at least ten times. V gene TRBV28 combines with J gene TRBJ2-2; TRBD2 matches 14 bases. This CDR3 region has 17 residues. Germline loops: CDR1 MDHEN, CDR2 SYDVKM. The trim removed 7 bases at V and 4 bases at J, leaving 8 bases unmatched. The chain's CDR3 is CASTPGLAGATTGELFF. In DNA, the CDR3 is TGTGCCAGCACTCCGGGACTAGCGGGAGCGACCACCGGGGAGCTGTTTTTT. Based on the CDR3 plus reference TRBV28 and TRBJ2-2, the full variable domain is DVKVTQSSRYLVKRTGEKVFLECVQDMDHENMFWYRQDPGLGLRLIYFSYDVKMKEKGDIPEGYSVSREKKERFSLILESASTNQTSMYLCASTPGLAGATTGELFFGEGSRLTVL.

This clonotype turned up a few times. V and J are TRBV14 and TRBJ2-7, with D possibly being TRBD1 (6 bases). The CDR3 loop spans 16 amino acids. V lost 2 bases, J lost 5 bases, and 19 bases lay in between. The germline V gene encodes CDR1 SGHDN and CDR2 FVKESK. Here the CDR3 DNA reads TGTGCCAGCAGCCAACTCGACAGGACCTTTGGAAACGAGCAGTACTTC. It yields the protein CASSQLDRTFGNEQYF.

In the case of this clonotype: At one of its ends the junction is not consistent with the germline gene, which may arise from a read error. The chain couples TRBV5-3 to TRBJ2-1; D is unresolved. TRBV5-3 has ORF status, its function being uncertain. The CDR3 is 14 amino acids. The CDR3 nucleotides read TGTGCCAGCAGCTTTGGCGGCGAATACAATGAGCAGTTCTTC. This sequence encodes CASSFGGEYNEQFF.

J is TRBJ1-5 and V is TRBV15; the D is unclear. Germline CDR1 reads LNHNV; CDR2 reads YYDKDF (reference sequence). The CDR3 has 14 residues. V dropped 8 bases and J dropped 0 bases, with 11 bases sitting between them. The CDR3 loop is CATAADYSNQPQHF. Written as DNA, the CDR3 is TGTGCCACCGCGGCCGATTATAGCAATCAGCCCCAGCATTTT.